Below are 13 T cell receptor beta chains sequenced from a single sample in a study of T cell responses to AZD1222 COVID-19 vaccine (dated by TCRdb to the early 2020s). The library was produced with the immunoSEQ multiplex PCR assay. TCRdb mirrors the immuneACCESS table, restricted to in-frame sequences. Some clones are absent from its copies; in checked studies, under half trace to an unresolved V gene, and the reason for the others is unknown. The sample profile shows under 140,000 clones; 94% of them were found once. The ten largest clones capture 2.5% to 3% of the sample. The time point label, read with the paper, signifies: about 28 days (+/-7) after the second vaccine dose. Specimen: peripheral blood, collected 28 days after the second AZD1222 dose. All receptors come from an adult who received the AZD1222 COVID-19 vaccine.

This rearrangement joins TRBV6-5 to TRBJ1-6; D is ambiguous. V was clipped by 8 bases and J by 7 bases, with 12 bases between them. Germline CDR1 reads MNHEY; CDR2 reads SVGAGI. The CDR3 totals 13 residues. The CDR3 loop is CASRYDGNSPLHF. DNA for the CDR3: TGTGCCAGCCGCTACGATGGGAATTCACCCCTCCACTTT.

V gene TRBV19 combines with J gene TRBJ1-1, with 8 bases identical to TRBD1. The germline gives CDR1 LNHDA, CDR2 SQIVND (reference sequence). The CDR3 runs to 15 residues. J gave up 4 bases and V 5 bases, and 9 bases lay outside the gene matches. The CDR3 loop is CASSVGQGIITEAFF. DNA of the CDR3: TGTGCCAGTAGTGTAGGACAGGGAATAATCACTGAAGCTTTCTTT.

This sequence joins TRBV2 and TRBJ1-5; 7 nucleotides line up with TRBD1. This CDR3 comprises 16 residues. Germline CDR1 is SNHLY and CDR2 is FYNNEI. V trimming: 6 bases; J trimming: 0 bases; junction bases outside the gene matches: 8. The CDR3 reads CASSDRDWDSNQPQHF. CDR3 bases: TGTGCCAGCAGCGACAGGGATTGGGATAGCAATCAGCCCCAGCATTTT.

V gene TRBV28 combines with J gene TRBJ2-7, with D uncertain. Trimming took off 6 bases at V and 2 bases at J, with 11 bases between the two ends. Germline-derived CDR1 and CDR2 are MDHEN and SYDVKM. The CDR3 runs 13 residues. The CDR3 nucleotides are TGTGCCAGCAGGGCAGTAGAAGCCTACGAGCAGTACTTC. This translates into CASRAVEAYEQYF.

The genes are TRBV5-1 and TRBJ2-2; 7 bases agree with TRBD1. This CDR3 comprises 16 residues. After removal of 2 bases from V and 3 bases from J, the junction contained 7 bases not matched to a gene. Germline-derived CDR1 and CDR2 are SGHRS and YFSETQ. The DNA for the CDR3 is TGCGCCAGCAGCTTCGAAGGGGGCTCCGACACCGGGGAGCTGTTTTTT. This encodes CASSFEGGSDTGELFF.

The chain is built from TRBV7-7 and TRBJ2-1, with D tentatively TRBD1 or TRBD2 (5 bases each). This CDR3 comprises 13 residues. Germline V gene sequence: CDR1 SSHAT, CDR2 FNYEAQ (reference sequence). V gave up 4 bases and J gave up 10 bases, with 14 bases separating them. CDR3 nucleotide sequence: TGTGCCAGCAGCTCAGATGAGGGGAACGAGCAGTTCTTC. As protein: CASSSDEGNEQFF.

Details on this clone: At one boundary the junction diverges from the germline segment, which might be a read error. The chain couples TRBV11-2 to TRBJ1-1, with D unresolved. The germline CDR1 and CDR2 sequences are SGHAT and FQNNGV. This CDR3 has 12 amino acids. The CDR3: CASSLGMARGVF. The CDR3 region has the DNA TGTGCCAGCAGCTTAGGAATGGCCCGCGGGGTCTTT.

The V gene is TRBV12-3 or TRBV12-4, the J gene TRBJ2-1; D remains ambiguous. The V end was cut by 3 bases, the J end by 11 bases, with 11 bases between. This CDR3 has 12 residues. The CDR3 here is CASSLYGVKQFF. In DNA, the CDR3 is TGTGCCAGCAGTTTGTATGGGGTAAAGCAGTTCTTC.

This sequence joins TRBV3-1 (or the pseudogene TRBV3-2) and TRBJ2-2; TRBD1 might be the D (6 bases). The germline gives CDR1 LGHDT, CDR2 YNNKEL (reference sequence). The CDR3 is made up of 13 amino acids. V was cut by 7 bases and J by 1 base, with 7 bases left in between. The chain's CDR3 is CASTTGNTGELFF. The CDR3 DNA follows: TGTGCCAGCACGACAGGGAACACCGGGGAGCTGTTTTTT.

The chain couples TRBV7-6 to TRBJ2-1; no firm D call. V shed 5 bases and J shed 8 bases, with 13 bases lying between them. This CDR3 comprises 13 residues. Germline-derived CDR1 and CDR2 are SGHVS and FNYEAQ. This CDR3 reads CASSLVETHEQFF. CDR3 in DNA: TGTGCCAGCAGCCTCGTTGAGACCCATGAGCAGTTCTTC.

The chain employs TRBV4-2 and TRBJ1-1; possibly TRBD1 for D (5 bases). Germline V gives CDR1 LGHNA, CDR2 YNFKEQ. This CDR3 is 15 amino acids long. V was shortened by 2 bases and J by 2 bases, with 12 bases between the two germline ends. This CDR3 reads CASSQLPQGNTEAFF. In DNA, the CDR3 is TGTGCCAGCAGCCAACTTCCGCAGGGTAACACTGAAGCTTTCTTT.

This chain connects TRBV7-9 to TRBJ1-6; no clear D. In germline, CDR1 is SEHNR, CDR2 FQNEAQ (reference sequence). Trimming stripped 10 bases from V and 8 bases from J, with 21 bases between. The CDR3 has 15 residues. CDR3 region: CATPTEAWGDSPLHF. In nucleotides, the CDR3 is TGTGCCACCCCAACGGAGGCCTGGGGTGATTCACCCCTCCACTTT.

The CDR3 region has the DNA TGTGCCAGCAGGGGGTACAGGGGCTTGGGGACCTTC. Its translation is CASRGYRGLGTF. V and J are TRBV28 and TRBJ1-2; 7 nucleotides line up with TRBD1. The CDR3 consists of 12 residues. The ends lost 6 bases at V and 14 bases at J; junction bases unmatched: 12. Germline CDR1 is MDHEN and CDR2 is SYDVKM.